Below are 22 T cell receptor beta chains sequenced from a single sample in a study of T cell responses to AZD1222 COVID-19 vaccine. Clones were sequenced by immunoSEQ multiplex PCR, and TCRdb holds only the in-frame ones, with some missing. The sample shows 150,000 to 200,000 clones, 92% of them seen only once. Sequencing was performed on peripheral blood, taken on day 0 of MenACWY control vaccination. The receptors shown here come from an adult in good health.

The chain couples TRBV2 to TRBJ2-7; 8 positions agree with TRBD1. Trimming removed 8 bases from V and 4 bases from J; junction bases left unmatched: 10. From germline, CDR1 is SNHLY and CDR2 FYNNEI. The CDR3 contains 14 residues. In nucleotides, the CDR3 is TGTGCCAGCGGCTACACAGGGGGGATGTACGAGCAGTACTTC. The encoded protein is CASGYTGGMYEQYF.

The chain couples TRBV5-1 to TRBJ1-2; possible D gene TRBD1, 6 bases. The V end lost 2 bases, the J end lost 8 bases, and 13 bases lay between the germline ends. The CDR3 totals 13 residues. The germline CDR1 and CDR2 sequences are SGHRS and YFSETQ. This CDR3 is CASSFRDNGGYTF. The CDR3 DNA reads TGCGCCAGCAGCTTCCGGGACAACGGCGGCTACACCTTC. The complete variable domain, with remaining parts taken from reference TRBV5-1 and TRBJ1-2, reads KAGVTQTPRYLIKTRGQQVTLSCSPISGHRSVSWYQQTPGQGLQFLFEYFSETQRNKGNFPGRFSGRQFSNSRSEMNVSTLELGDSALYLCASSFRDNGGYTFGSGTRLTVV.

J is TRBJ1-2 and V is TRBV19; 7 bases match TRBD1. The V gene's germline CDR1 is LNHDA and CDR2 SQIVND (reference sequence). CDR3 length equals 13 residues. Unmatched junction bases numbered 6, after V lost 6 bases and J lost 5 bases. DNA for the CDR3: TGTGCCAGTAGCTTCCTACAGGGGTATGGCTACACCTTC. Its translation: CASSFLQGYGYTF.

This clone was detected once. This CDR3 reads CASSLQGQGPGEQYF. The DNA for the CDR3 is TGCGCCAGCAGCTTGCAGGGACAGGGGCCGGGGGAGCAGTACTTC. The rearrangement joins TRBV5-1 to TRBJ2-7; 10 bases match TRBD1. The ends lost 1 base at V and 7 bases at J; junction bases unmatched: 8. This CDR3 is built from 15 residues. Germline-derived CDR1 and CDR2 are SGHRS and YFSETQ.

J is TRBJ1-5 and V is TRBV15; no definite D call. Trimming cost V 4 bases and J 6 bases, with 13 bases left between them. Germline CDR1 reads LNHNV; CDR2 reads YYDKDF (reference sequence). This CDR3 has 14 residues. The chain's CDR3 is CATSNPRAAQPQHF. The CDR3 DNA follows: TGTGCCACCAGCAACCCGAGGGCAGCTCAGCCCCAGCATTTT.

The chain couples TRBV10-2 to TRBJ2-1; 10 nucleotides match TRBD2. Germline CDR1 is WSHSY and CDR2 is SAAADI. The CDR3 extends over 15 amino acids. The V gene end was trimmed by 6 bases and the J gene end by 3 bases; junction bases not matched to a gene: 5. The CDR3 here is CASRTSGTYYNEQFF. CDR3 in DNA: TGCGCCAGCAGAACTAGCGGGACCTACTACAATGAGCAGTTCTTC.

This chain joins TRBV9 and TRBJ1-2; D possibly corresponds to TRBD1 (6 bases). The CDR3 covers 16 residues. Germline V CDR1 and CDR2: SGDLS, YYNGEE. The V gene lost 3 bases and the J gene lost 6 bases, with 21 bases spanning the gap. CDR3 DNA: TGTGCCAGCAGCGCCACATCGACCCGACAGGTGGATGGCTACACCTTC. It specifies CASSATSTRQVDGYTF.

The chain employs TRBV6-6 and TRBJ1-1; no reliable D call. V was shortened by 3 bases and J by 3 bases, with 11 bases between the two germline ends. The CDR3 has 14 amino acids. Germline-derived CDR1 and CDR2 are MNHNY and SVGAGI (reference sequence). CDR3 amino acids: CASSYQMGDTEAFF. Written as DNA, the CDR3 is TGTGCCAGCAGTTATCAGATGGGAGACACTGAAGCTTTCTTT.

The genes are TRBV14 and TRBJ2-5; maybe TRBD1 (5 bases). V was pared by 1 base and J by 5 bases, with 11 bases between. Germline CDR1 is SGHDN and CDR2 is FVKESK. CDR3 size: 14 residues. The CDR3 nucleotides are TGTGCCAGCAGCCAAGCAGGGCTGGGGGAGACCCAGTACTTC. Its protein product is CASSQAGLGETQYF.

This chain connects TRBV5-4 to TRBJ2-7; 10 bases agree with TRBD1. Germline V gene data show CDR1 as SGHNT and CDR2 as YYREEE (reference sequence). The CDR3 totals 15 residues. Trimming at V came to 1 base and at J to 2 bases, leaving 3 bases not matched to a gene. The CDR3 DNA reads TGTGCCAGCAGCTTGCCGGGACAGGGGCCCTACGAGCAGTACTTC. Protein sequence: CASSLPGQGPYEQYF.

V gene TRBV7-3 combines with J gene TRBJ2-1; 7 nucleotides line up with TRBD2. Germline lookup yields CDR1 SGHTA and CDR2 FQGTGA. The V gene end was trimmed by 4 bases and the J gene end by 6 bases; junction bases not matched to a gene: 6. CDR3 length: 14 residues. The CDR3 spells CASSSTGGFNEQFF. The CDR3 DNA sequence: TGTGCCAGCAGCTCCACCGGGGGGTTCAATGAGCAGTTCTTC.

V and J are TRBV7-3 and TRBJ2-1; TRBD2 might be the D (5 bases). From germline, CDR1 is SGHTA and CDR2 FQGTGA. The V and J ends lost 5 bases and 8 bases respectively, with 19 bases between them. The CDR3 is 15 amino acids. The CDR3 here is CASSPRTGRADEQFF. CDR3 DNA: TGTGCCAGCAGCCCCCGGACTGGGAGAGCCGATGAGCAGTTCTTC.

This clone was recorded once. This rearrangement joins TRBV7-3 to TRBJ2-1, with 9 positions matching TRBD2. This CDR3 has 16 residues. Germline trimming cut 6 bases from V and 0 bases from J; bases unmatched to any gene: 6. Germline V gene lookup returns CDR1 SGHTA and CDR2 FQGTGA. CDR3 protein: CASSTFSGSSYNEQFF. The CDR3 DNA follows: TGTGCCAGCAGTACCTTTAGCGGGAGCTCCTACAATGAGCAGTTCTTC.

This chain links TRBV7-3 with TRBJ1-2, with D perhaps TRBD1 (5 bases). V was cut by 2 bases and J by 8 bases, with 15 bases left in between. The germline gives CDR1 SGHTA, CDR2 FQGTGA. The CDR3 contains 14 residues. The CDR3: CASSLEGSIGGYTF. CDR3 coding DNA: TGTGCCAGCAGCTTAGAGGGGTCAATTGGGGGCTACACCTTC. Complete variable domain (other parts from reference TRBV7-3 and TRBJ1-2): GAGVSQTPSNKVTEKGKYVELRCDPISGHTALYWYRQSLGQGPEFLIYFQGTGAADDSGLPNDRFFAVRPEGSVSTLKIQRTERGDSAVYLCASSLEGSIGGYTFGSGTRLTVV.

Only one count was recorded for this clone. This chain connects TRBV27 to TRBJ2-7, with a tentative D call TRBD2 (6 bases). Germline CDR1 MNHEY, CDR2 SMNVEV (reference sequence). The CDR3 is made up of 11 amino acids. V was pared by 6 bases and J by 7 bases, with 10 bases between. The CDR3 loop is CASRGLGEQYF. The CDR3 bases are TGTGCCAGCAGGGGACTGGGAGAGCAGTACTTC.

The gene calls are TRBV25-1 and TRBJ2-3, with D unresolved. The CDR3 runs to 16 residues. Germline-derived CDR1 and CDR2 are MGHDK and SYGVNS. V shed 3 bases and J shed 1 base, with 14 bases lying between them. The CDR3 spells CASSEAQFAGTDTQYF. In DNA, the CDR3 is TGTGCCAGCAGTGAGGCCCAATTTGCCGGCACAGATACGCAGTATTTT. Together with reference TRBV25-1 and TRBJ2-3, the CDR3 gives the full variable domain: EADIYQTPRYLVIGTGKKITLECSQTMGHDKMYWYQQDPGMELHLIHYSYGVNSTEKGDLSSESTVSRIRTEHFPLTLESARPSHTSQYLCASSEAQFAGTDTQYFGPGTRLTVL.

This chain connects TRBV9 to TRBJ2-2; TRBD2 agrees at 10 bases. The germline V gene encodes CDR1 SGDLS and CDR2 YYNGEE. J gave up 6 bases and V 0 bases, and 5 bases lay outside the gene matches. CDR3 size: 16 residues. CDR3 protein: CASSVGLGLAAGELFF. The DNA of the CDR3 is TGTGCCAGCAGCGTAGGTTTAGGACTAGCGGCCGGGGAGCTGTTTTTT.

The rearrangement joins TRBV28 to TRBJ2-1; D unresolved. CDR1 is MDHEN, CDR2 SYDVKM, per germline. This CDR3 comprises 10 residues. V was cut by 6 bases and J by 10 bases, with 7 bases left in between. CDR3 region: CASRADEQFF. The DNA for the CDR3 is TGTGCCAGCAGGGCCGACGAGCAGTTCTTC.

The J gene is TRBJ1-1, the V gene TRBV7-3; D is perhaps TRBD1 (6 bases). The CDR3 length is 13 residues. Germline CDR1 is SGHTA and CDR2 is FQGTGA. V lost 5 bases and J lost 4, with 11 bases in between. The chain's CDR3 is CASSNRVGTEAFF. In DNA form, the CDR3 reads TGTGCCAGCAGCAACAGGGTTGGCACTGAAGCTTTCTTT. Drawing the rest from reference TRBV7-3 and TRBJ1-1, the complete variable domain is GAGVSQTPSNKVTEKGKYVELRCDPISGHTALYWYRQSLGQGPEFLIYFQGTGAADDSGLPNDRFFAVRPEGSVSTLKIQRTERGDSAVYLCASSNRVGTEAFFGQGTRLTVV.

This chain joins TRBV29-1 and TRBJ2-5; D might be TRBD2 (5 bases). CDR3 length equals 13 residues. V lost 8 bases, J lost 3 bases, and 16 bases lay in between. Germline-derived CDR1 and CDR2 are SQVTM and ANQGSEA. In nucleotides, the CDR3 is TGCAGCCACCGTAGCATCGGGAAAGAGACCCAGTACTTC. Translating gives CSHRSIGKETQYF. Combining the CDR3 with reference TRBV29-1 and TRBJ2-5 gives the whole variable domain SAVISQKPSRDICQRGTSLTIQCQVDSQVTMMFWYRQQPGQSLTLIATANQGSEATYESGFVIDKFPISRPNLTFSTLTVSNMSPEDSSIYLCSHRSIGKETQYFGPGTRLLVL.

V gene TRBV10-3 combines with J gene TRBJ1-5, with 11 bases fitting TRBD1. This CDR3 spans 15 amino acids. The V and J ends lost 10 bases and 0 bases, in that order; junction bases with no gene match: 5. The germline CDR1 and CDR2 sequences are ENHRY and SYGVKD. The CDR3 loop is CATLGTGGSNQPQHF. Written as DNA, the CDR3 is TGTGCCACCTTGGGGACAGGGGGTAGCAATCAGCCCCAGCATTTT.

The chain recombines TRBV30 with TRBJ1-2; 9 bases align to TRBD1. Germline values: CDR1 GTSNPN, CDR2 SVGIG (reference sequence). This CDR3 contains 13 residues. J was trimmed by 3 bases and V by 2 bases; bases with no gene match: 1. The CDR3 DNA is TGTGCCTGGAGTCGACAGGGGGACTATGGCTACACCTTC. Translating gives CAWSRQGDYGYTF.